A selection of T cell receptor beta chains follows, all from one sample in a study of blood T cell repertoires in COVID-19. The table came from immunoSEQ multiplex PCR; TCRdb's copy has only in-frame clones and leaves some out. The top ten hold roughly 16% of the sample, which has 95,000 to 150,000 clones, around four fifths seen once. What was sequenced was peripheral blood. These receptors came from a man aged 60-69 years with active or convalescent COVID-19. Both conserved end residues are part of each CDR3. D genes are given only for firm matches. Expanded clones are given a class, and other clones once, few, many or no size at all.

d_call j_call v_call clone_size cdr3_aa cdr3_nt
TRBD1 TRBJ1-5 TRBV28 . CASSPSKGAAQPQHF TGTGCCAGCAGTCCTTCAAAGGGGGCAGCACAGCCCCAGCATTTT
TRBD2 TRBJ2-7 TRBV10-1 few CASREGLAGESSYEQYF TGCGCCAGCAGGGAAGGACTAGCGGGGGAGAGCTCCTACGAGCAGTACTTC
. TRBJ1-5 TRBV9 . CASSATDSNQPQHF TGTGCCAGCAGCGCGACAGACAGCAATCAGCCCCAGCATTTT
TRBD1 TRBJ1-2 TRBV5-4 . CASRKTGQGAYGYTF TGTGCCAGCAGAAAAACCGGACAGGGCGCCTATGGCTACACCTTC
. TRBJ2-3 TRBV9 . CASSVTGAATSTDTQYF TGTGCCAGCAGCGTAACGGGAGCAGCTACTAGCACAGATACGCAGTATTTT
. TRBJ1-1 TRBV5-1 . CASSFRGIDTEAFF TGCGCCAGCAGCTTTAGGGGAATAGACACTGAAGCTTTCTTT
TRBD2 TRBJ2-5 TRBV28 . CASGGGRSETQYF TGTGCCAGCGGGGGGGGGAGGTCGGAGACCCAGTACTTC
TRBD1 TRBJ2-7 TRBV13 . CASSPRQGVPYEQYF TGTGCCAGCAGCCCCAGACAGGGAGTACCCTACGAGCAGTACTTC
. TRBJ2-1 TRBV28 . CASRYSGTPHNEQFF TGTGCCAGCAGATATAGCGGAACCCCCCACAATGAGCAGTTCTTC
. TRBJ1-5 TRBV19 . CASSIGGSLERISNQPQHF TGTGCCAGTAGTATTGGCGGGTCCCTCGAGCGGATTAGCAATCAGCCCCAGCATTTT